This T cell receptor (beta chain) was identified in a study of T cells in Graves' hyperthyroidism and ophthalmopathy (dated by TCRdb to about 2019). About the study as a whole: Peripheral blood was sampled at the time of initial diagnosis, prior to any treatment. The study also compared thyroid tissue and blood T-cell repertoires from over 5 Graves' hyperthyroidism patients. For training and testing, the 100 or so patients in the discovery cohort were randomly divided in a 7:3 ratio. The paper describes TCR Vbeta CDR3 sequencing of about 140 peripheral blood samples, made up of 43 ophthalmopathy patients, approximately 73 hyperthyroidism patients and 17 progressor patients. After blood sampling, hyperthyroidism patients were treated with methimazole at a starting dose of 30 mg daily, and ophthalmopathy patients were treated with high-dose intravenous methylprednisolone. Prospective prediction of ophthalmopathy was tested in an independent validation cohort of approximately 19 hyperthyroidism patients and approximately 17 patients who later progressed to ophthalmopathy. To identify TCR V-J signatures that set the groups apart, the researchers used a discovery cohort of 95 to 100 patients, made up of 43 with Graves' ophthalmopathy and about 60 with stable Graves' hyperthyroidism.

Reading the germline V gene gives CDR1 KGHDR and CDR2 SFDVKD. Deletion took 2 bases off V and 0 bases off J, with a span of 10 bases between the germline ends. The cysteine opens and the phenylalanine closes a CDR3 of 16 amino acids. The read is trimmed to its CDR3 DNA, 48 bases read in frame from base 1. The paper as a whole reports these results and caveats: In cross-validation, a model built on a 13 V-J signature told ophthalmopathy apart from stable hyperthyroidism with approximately 90% sensitivity and around 81% specificity, and in testing the same model reached 80%/75%. Most expanded thyroid clonotypes (frequency above 0.001) were also detected in blood, a finding suggesting that blood repertoires may reflect thyroid immune responses. In validation, the model predicted progression to ophthalmopathy with approximately 69% sensitivity and about 73% specificity, a median of around six months before onset. Sample size was not statistically predetermined, and blinding of investigators to group allocation was not performed.

This clonotype appeared a few times. Its antigen has not been determined. The record has no base qualities; no much larger clone is one base away. TCR beta CDR3 regions were amplified from RNA transcripts. For the first round of RT-PCR on the TCR CDR3, the HTBI primer set was used together with the Qiagen OneStep RT-PCR kit. Libraries were constructed in a second round of multiplex PCR, after which size selection and purification were carried out. The libraries were sequenced on an Illumina HiSeq2000 using paired-end 100 bp reads. As for the original processing: SOAPnuke was used to process the raw data, removing reads that contained adapters or uncalled bases, had a mean Phred below 15, or lacked an exact match to the constant primer or identifier. High-quality paired reads were merged using COPE v1.2.5, and each unique nucleotide sequence was defined as a clonotype. MiTCR v1.1 was used to align the clonotypes against IMGT TRBV, TRBD and TRBJ reference segments. Only V-J combinations with frequency above 0.0001, covering about 99% of repertoires, were analysed. A TCS score was defined as the ratio of F50 (clonal expansion) to E x V (chaos), with BLOSUM62-based TCRdist applied between CDR3 peptides within each V-J. Welch's t-statistics and random forest reduced roughly 530 V-J features to some 14, which were used in a naive Bayes classifier (R e1071). TCRdb passed the public sequencing reads through fastp at Q25 and MiXCR, retaining productive beta sequences. Every entry covers one CDR3 protein and lists the most common genes and DNA from its rows. The V and J calls and clone size are TCRdb's, not the authors'. Within this sample are some 700,000 distinct CDR3 sequences, with around 16% of them counted one time only. The ten most abundant clones make up roughly a sixth of the sample.

Stable Graves' hyperthyroidism was defined as the absence of progression to ophthalmopathy over 18 months of follow-up. Hyperthyroidism patients were newly diagnosed, with disease duration under 2 months, and aged 18 to 65 years. Any patient with an uncontrolled infection, another autoimmune disease, pregnancy or lactation was excluded. Diagnoses were based on clinical symptoms, serum thyroxine and TRAb, thyroid ultrasound and orbital computed tomography. Ficoll-Paque density gradient centrifugation was used to isolate PBMCs from 8.5 to 10 ml of fresh peripheral blood. Trizol reagent was used to extract total RNA, and RNA quality was then checked on an Agilent 2100 Bioanalyzer.

This receptor was taken from a man aged 45-60 years with Graves' hyperthyroidism. Sample: blood. The V and J segments used are TRBV24-1 and TRBJ1-3; possibly the D gene is TRBD1, per 6 matching bases. At the DNA level, the sequence is TGTGCCACCAGTGATTCGGACAGTTCCTCTGGAAACACCATATATTTT. Its protein is CATSDSDSSSGNTIYF.